This section outlines one T cell receptor beta chain sequence together with its context. The sample is drawn from a study of blood T cell repertoires in COVID-19. Trimming cost V 5 bases and J 0 bases, with 19 bases left between them. Germline V gene lookup returns CDR1 MNHNY and CDR2 SVGAGI (reference sequence). CDR3 length: 17 amino acids. TCRdb's copy holds only in-frame clones and misses some; the assay was immunoSEQ multiplex PCR. This table has 150,000 to 200,000 clones, about nine tenths appearing once. V gene TRBV6-6 combines with J gene TRBJ1-2, with D possibly TRBD1 on 5 matching bases. The sample comprised peripheral blood. The receptor's source is a woman aged 60-70 years with COVID-19, enrolled during active disease. The CDR3 DNA sequence: TGTGCCAGCAGTCAGCCGGGACGGGAGACTTCTAACTATGGCTACACCTTC. It encodes CASSQPGRETSNYGYTF.